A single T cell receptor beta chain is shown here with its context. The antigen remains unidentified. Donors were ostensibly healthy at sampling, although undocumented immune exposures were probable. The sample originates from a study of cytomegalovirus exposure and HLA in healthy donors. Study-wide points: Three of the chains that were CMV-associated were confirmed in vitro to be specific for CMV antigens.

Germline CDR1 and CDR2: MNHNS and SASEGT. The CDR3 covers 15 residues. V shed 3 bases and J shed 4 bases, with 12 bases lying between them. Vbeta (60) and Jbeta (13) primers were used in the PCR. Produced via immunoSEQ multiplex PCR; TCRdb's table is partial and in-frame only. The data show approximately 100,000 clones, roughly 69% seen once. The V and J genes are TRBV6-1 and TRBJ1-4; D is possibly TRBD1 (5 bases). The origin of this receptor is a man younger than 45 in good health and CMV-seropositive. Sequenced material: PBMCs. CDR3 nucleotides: TGTGCCAGCAGTGACTGGGGCGCCAATAATGAAAAACTGTTTTTT. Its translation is CASSDWGANNEKLFF.